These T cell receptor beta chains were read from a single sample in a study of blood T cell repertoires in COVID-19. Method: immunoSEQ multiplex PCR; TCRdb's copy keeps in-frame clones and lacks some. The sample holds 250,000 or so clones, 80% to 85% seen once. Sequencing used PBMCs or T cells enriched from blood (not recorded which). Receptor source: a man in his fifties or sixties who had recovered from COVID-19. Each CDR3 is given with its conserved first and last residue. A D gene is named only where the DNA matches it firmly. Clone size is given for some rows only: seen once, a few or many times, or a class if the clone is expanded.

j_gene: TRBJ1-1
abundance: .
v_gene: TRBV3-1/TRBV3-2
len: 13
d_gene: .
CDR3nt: TGTGCCAGCAGCCCGACAGGGAACACTGAAGCTTTCTTT
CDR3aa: CASSPTGNTEAFF

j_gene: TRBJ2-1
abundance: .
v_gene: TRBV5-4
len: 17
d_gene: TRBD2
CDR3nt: TGTGCCAGCAGCTCCAGACTAGCGGGGGGACATTACAATGAGCAGTTCTTC
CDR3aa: CASSSRLAGGHYNEQFF

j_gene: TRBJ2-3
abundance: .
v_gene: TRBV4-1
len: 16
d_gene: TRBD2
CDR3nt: TGCGCCAGCAGCCAAGTGGGGGGGTCGGGGACAGATACGCAGTATTTT
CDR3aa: CASSQVGGSGTDTQYF

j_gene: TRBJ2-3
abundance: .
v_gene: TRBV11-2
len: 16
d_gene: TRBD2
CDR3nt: TGTGCCAGCAGCACCCAAGCGGGGAGTACCTCGGATACGCAGTATTTT
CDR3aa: CASSTQAGSTSDTQYF

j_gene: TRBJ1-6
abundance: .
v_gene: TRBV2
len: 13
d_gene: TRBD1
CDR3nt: TGTGCCAACCGACAGGGGAGTAATTCACCCCTCCACTTT
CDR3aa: CANRQGSNSPLHF

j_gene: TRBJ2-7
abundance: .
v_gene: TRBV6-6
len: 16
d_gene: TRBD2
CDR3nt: TGTGCCAGCAGTTCCTCTGGACTAGCGGGTACCGGCGAGCAGTACTTC
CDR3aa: CASSSSGLAGTGEQYF

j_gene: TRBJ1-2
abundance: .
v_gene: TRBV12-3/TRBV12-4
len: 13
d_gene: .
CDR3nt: TGTGCCAGCAGTTTACAGGGGTACGGCGGCTACACCTTC
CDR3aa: CASSLQGYGGYTF

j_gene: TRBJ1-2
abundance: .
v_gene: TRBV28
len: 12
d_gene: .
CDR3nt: TGTGCCAGCAGTTTACAGGAATATGGCTACACCTTC
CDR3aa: CASSLQEYGYTF

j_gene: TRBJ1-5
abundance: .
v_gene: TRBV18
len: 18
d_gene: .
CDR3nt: TGTGCCAGCTCACGGGGGCCCCCCCGTTCTGGGGGCAATCAGCCCCAGCATTTT
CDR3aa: CASSRGPPRSGGNQPQHF

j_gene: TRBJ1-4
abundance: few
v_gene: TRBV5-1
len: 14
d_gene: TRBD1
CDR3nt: TGCGCCAGCAGCCTGGGACAGGGTAGAGAAAAACTGTTTTTT
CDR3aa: CASSLGQGREKLFF

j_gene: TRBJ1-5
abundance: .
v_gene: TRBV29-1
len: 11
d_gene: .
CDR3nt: TGCAGCGTTGAACGGAATCAGCCCCAGCATTTT
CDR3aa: CSVERNQPQHF

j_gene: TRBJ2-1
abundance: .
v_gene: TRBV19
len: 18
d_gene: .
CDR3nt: TGTGCCAGTAGTACCACCCATCCGCGACAGAGCTCCTACAATGAGCAGTTCTTC
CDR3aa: CASSTTHPRQSSYNEQFF

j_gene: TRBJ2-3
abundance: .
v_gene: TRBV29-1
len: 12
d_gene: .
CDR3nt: TGCAGCGCCTCGAGGATGGCAGATACGCAGTATTTT
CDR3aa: CSASRMADTQYF

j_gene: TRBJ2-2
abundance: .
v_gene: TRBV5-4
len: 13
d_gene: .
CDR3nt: TGTGCCAGCAGCTTTTCACAATCCGGGGAGCTGTTTTTT
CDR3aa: CASSFSQSGELFF

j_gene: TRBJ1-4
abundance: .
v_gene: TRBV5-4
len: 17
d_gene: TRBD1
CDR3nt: TGTGCCAGCAGCTTTTTAGGCAGGGGGCAATCTAATGAAAAACTGTTTTTT
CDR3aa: CASSFLGRGQSNEKLFF

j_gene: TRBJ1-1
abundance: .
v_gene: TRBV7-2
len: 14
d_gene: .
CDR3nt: TGTGCCAGCAGCTTAGCTCCAGGGCAAACTGAAGCTTTCTTT
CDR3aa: CASSLAPGQTEAFF

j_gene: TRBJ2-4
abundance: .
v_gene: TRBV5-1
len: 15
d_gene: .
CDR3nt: TGCGCCAGCAGCCCGGGAGAGATAGCCAAAAACATTCAGTACTTC
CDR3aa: CASSPGEIAKNIQYF

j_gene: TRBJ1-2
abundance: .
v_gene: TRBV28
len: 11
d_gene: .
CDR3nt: TGTGCCAGCGGTTACACCTATGGCTACACCTTC
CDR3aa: CASGYTYGYTF

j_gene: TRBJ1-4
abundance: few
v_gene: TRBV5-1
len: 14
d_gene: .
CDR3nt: TGCGCCAGCAGCTTTGGCTCAGCAGGCGAAAAACTGTTTTTT
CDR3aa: CASSFGSAGEKLFF

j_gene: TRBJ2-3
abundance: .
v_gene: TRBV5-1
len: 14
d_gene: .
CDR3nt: TGCGCCAGCAGCTTTGCGGGGGCGCAAGATACGCAGTATTTT
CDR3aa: CASSFAGAQDTQYF

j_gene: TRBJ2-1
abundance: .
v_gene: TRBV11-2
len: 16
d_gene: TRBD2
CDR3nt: TGTGCCAGCAAAGCCGCCGGACTAGCGATATACAATGAGCAGTTCTTC
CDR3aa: CASKAAGLAIYNEQFF

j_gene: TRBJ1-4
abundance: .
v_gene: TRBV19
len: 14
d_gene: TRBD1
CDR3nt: TGTGCCAGTACCGGACAGGGGGCACCCGAAAAACTGTTTTTT
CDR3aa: CASTGQGAPEKLFF

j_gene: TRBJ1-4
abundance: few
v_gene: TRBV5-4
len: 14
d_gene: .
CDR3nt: TGTGCCAGCAGCTCGGGACTGTCTAATGAAAAACTGTTTTTT
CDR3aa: CASSSGLSNEKLFF

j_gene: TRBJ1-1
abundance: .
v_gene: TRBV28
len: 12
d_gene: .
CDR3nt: TGTGCCAGCAGTCCAGGATCCACTGAAGCTTTCTTT
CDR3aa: CASSPGSTEAFF

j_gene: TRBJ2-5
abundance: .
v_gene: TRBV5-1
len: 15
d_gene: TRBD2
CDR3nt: TGCGCCAGCAGCTGGGGACTAGCGGGAGTAGAGACCCAGTACTTC
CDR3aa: CASSWGLAGVETQYF

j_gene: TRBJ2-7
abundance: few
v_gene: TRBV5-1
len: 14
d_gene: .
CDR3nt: TGCGCCAGCAGCTTGGTGGGCAACGACTACGAGCAGTACTTC
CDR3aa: CASSLVGNDYEQYF

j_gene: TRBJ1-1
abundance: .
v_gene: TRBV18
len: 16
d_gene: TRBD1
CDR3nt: TGTGCCAGCTCACCACGGACAGGGACCATGAACACTGAAGCTTTCTTT
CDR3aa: CASSPRTGTMNTEAFF

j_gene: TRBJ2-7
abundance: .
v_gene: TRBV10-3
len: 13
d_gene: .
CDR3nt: TGTGCCATCAGTTCGTCAGGTCCCTACGAGCAGTACTTC
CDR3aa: CAISSSGPYEQYF

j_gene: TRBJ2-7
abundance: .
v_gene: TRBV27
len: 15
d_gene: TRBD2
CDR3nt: TGTGCCAGCAGTTTAGGGACTAGCGGAGGGTACGAGCAGTACTTC
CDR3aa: CASSLGTSGGYEQYF

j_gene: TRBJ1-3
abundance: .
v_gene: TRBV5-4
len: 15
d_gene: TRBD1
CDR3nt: TGTGCCAGCAGCTCCAGACAGGGGGCTGGAAACACCATATATTTT
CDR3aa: CASSSRQGAGNTIYF

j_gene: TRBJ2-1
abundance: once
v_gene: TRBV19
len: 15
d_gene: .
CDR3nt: TGTGCCAGCTCGCCAGGGCTACCGCTAGGGGATGGGCAGTTCTTC
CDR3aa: CASSPGLPLGDGQFF

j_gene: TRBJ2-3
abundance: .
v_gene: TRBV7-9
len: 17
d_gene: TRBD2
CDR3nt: TGTGCCAGCAGCTTAGCGACTAGCGGGGGGCGCACAGATACGCAGTATTTT
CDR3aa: CASSLATSGGRTDTQYF

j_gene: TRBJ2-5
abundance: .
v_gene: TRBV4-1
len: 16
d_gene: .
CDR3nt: TGCGCCAGCAGCCAAGATAGCCCAATCACCGGGGAGACCCAGTACTTC
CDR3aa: CASSQDSPITGETQYF